This TCR beta chain derives from a study of OX40 agonist ivuxolimab in advanced cancers. Study-level background: Ivuxolimab, an antibody acting as an agonist of OX40 (CD134), was used to treat patients. Anti-PD-1, anti-PD-L1 or anti-CTLA-4 therapy given earlier was allowed, and over 35% had some. General study points: Circulating CD4+ and CD8+ T cells showed clonal expansion by week 6 at 0.1 to 3.0 mg/kg. Fewer expanded clones were found on average in CD4+ than in CD8+ T cells.

Notes on this clone: As yet, its antigen is unknown.

Using immunoSEQ multiplex PCR, the repertoire was profiled, and TCRdb retains in-frame clones only, with some absent. This sample yields about 55,000 clones, of which around three quarters are seen a single time; roughly 6% belongs to the top ten. Between the trimmed V and J ends, which lost 0 bases and 5 bases, there was a span of 16 bases. This CDR3 has 16 amino acids. CDR1 is KGHSH, CDR2 LQKENI, per germline. The starting material was CD4+ or CD8+ T cells sorted from blood, obtained in a trial of the OX40 agonist ivuxolimab. This TCR derives from an adult with an advanced solid tumor such as melanoma, head and neck, liver or kidney cancer. V usage is TRBV18 and J usage is TRBJ1-1; maybe TRBD1 (5 bases). This CDR3 reads CASSPPRGPIRTEAFF. Here the CDR3 DNA reads TGTGCCAGCTCACCACCGAGGGGCCCTATCAGGACTGAAGCTTTCTTT.